Below, one T cell receptor beta chain is given with its context. Its antigen is as yet unknown. These data belong to a study of OX40 agonist ivuxolimab in advanced cancers. Autoimmune disease history or systemic immunosuppression barred patients. The CDR3 loop spans 15 amino acids. Germline CDR1 reads LNHDA; CDR2 reads SQIVND (reference sequence). V lost 6 bases and J lost 4, with 16 bases in between. Generated by immunoSEQ multiplex PCR, the TCRdb table keeps only in-frame clones and is missing some. The repertoire holds 35,000 or so clones, with approximately 80% as singletons. Study-wide results and caveats: At 0.1 to 3.0 mg/kg, clonal expansion of CD4+ and CD8+ blood T cells had occurred by week 6.

The receptor was derived from an adult with an advanced solid tumor such as melanoma, head and neck, liver or kidney cancer. The chain combines TRBV19 with TRBJ1-5, with D possibly TRBD1 on 6 matching bases. Source: CD4+ or CD8+ T cells sorted from blood, taken in a trial of the OX40 agonist ivuxolimab. CDR3 residues: CASRTTGKGNQPQHF. The CDR3 DNA reads TGTGCCAGTAGAACAACAGGGAAAGGGAATCAGCCCCAGCATTTT.